This TCR beta chain was found in a study of PD-L1 blockade in urothelial cancer. Across the study: Researchers looked at the blood 3 weeks (second dose) and 6 weeks after treatment began. Each blood sample yielded a median of 141,255 T cells. Study-level results: Expansion of tumor-associated blood clones at 3 weeks was greater in durable-benefit patients.

A remark on this clone: Its antigen is still unknown.

The method was immunoSEQ multiplex PCR; TCRdb's version includes in-frame clones alone and lacks a portion of them. The sample yields about 28,000 clones, over 75% seen once. The CDR3 spans 17 residues. Trimming took 4 bases from V and 2 from J; bases not matched to a gene: 6. CDR1 and CDR2 (germline): MNHNS, SASEGT. Here the sequenced sample was PBMCs, taken around atezolizumab (anti-PD-L1) treatment. The source of this sequence is a man aged 50-60 years with urothelial cancer. V gene TRBV6-1 combines with J gene TRBJ2-3; TRBD2 aligns across 13 bases. CDR3 sequence: CASSGLAGGGLTDTQYF. For the CDR3, the DNA is TGTGCCAGCAGTGGACTAGCGGGGGGCGGCCTCACAGATACGCAGTATTTT.